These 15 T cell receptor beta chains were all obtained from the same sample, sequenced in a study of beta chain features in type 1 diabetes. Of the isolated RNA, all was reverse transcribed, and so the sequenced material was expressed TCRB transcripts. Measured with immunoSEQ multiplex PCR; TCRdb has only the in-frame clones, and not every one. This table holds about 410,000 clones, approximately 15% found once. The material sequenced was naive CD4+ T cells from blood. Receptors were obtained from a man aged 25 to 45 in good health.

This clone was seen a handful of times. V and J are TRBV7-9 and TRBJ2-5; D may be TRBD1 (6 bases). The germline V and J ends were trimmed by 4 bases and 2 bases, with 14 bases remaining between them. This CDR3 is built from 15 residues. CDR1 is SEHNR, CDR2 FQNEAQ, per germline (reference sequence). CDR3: CASSSRGGHQETQYF. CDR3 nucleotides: TGTGCCAGCAGCTCTCGTGGGGGACATCAAGAGACCCAGTACTTC.

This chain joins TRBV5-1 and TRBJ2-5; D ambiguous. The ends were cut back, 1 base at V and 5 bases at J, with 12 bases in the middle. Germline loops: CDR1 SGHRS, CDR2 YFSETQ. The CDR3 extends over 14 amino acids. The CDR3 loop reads CASSLSRSRETQYF. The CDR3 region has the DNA TGCGCCAGCAGCTTGTCTCGGAGTAGGGAGACCCAGTACTTC.

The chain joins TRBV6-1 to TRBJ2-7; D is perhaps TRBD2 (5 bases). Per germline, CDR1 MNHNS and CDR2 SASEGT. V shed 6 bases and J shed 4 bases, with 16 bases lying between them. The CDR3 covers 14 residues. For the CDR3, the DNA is TGTGCCAGCAGGGAAACTAGACCTCCTTACGAGCAGTACGTC. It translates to CASRETRPPYEQYV.

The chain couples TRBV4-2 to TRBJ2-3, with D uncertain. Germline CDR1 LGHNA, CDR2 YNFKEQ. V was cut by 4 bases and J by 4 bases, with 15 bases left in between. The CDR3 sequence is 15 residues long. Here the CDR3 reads CASSPDPVSPDTQYF. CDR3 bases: TGTGCCAGCAGCCCCGACCCGGTCAGCCCAGATACGCAGTATTTT.

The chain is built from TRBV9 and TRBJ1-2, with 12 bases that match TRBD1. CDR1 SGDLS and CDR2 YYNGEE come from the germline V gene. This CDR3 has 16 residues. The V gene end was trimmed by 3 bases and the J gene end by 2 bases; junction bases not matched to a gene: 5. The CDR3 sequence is CASSARDRGRNYGYTF. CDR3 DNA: TGTGCCAGCAGCGCGAGGGACAGGGGGCGGAACTATGGCTACACCTTC. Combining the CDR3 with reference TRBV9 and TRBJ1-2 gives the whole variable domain DSGVTQTPKHLITATGQRVTLRCSPRSGDLSVYWYQQSLDQGLQFLIQYYNGEERAKGNILERFSAQQFPDLHSELNLSSLELGDSALYFCASSARDRGRNYGYTFGSGTRLTVV.

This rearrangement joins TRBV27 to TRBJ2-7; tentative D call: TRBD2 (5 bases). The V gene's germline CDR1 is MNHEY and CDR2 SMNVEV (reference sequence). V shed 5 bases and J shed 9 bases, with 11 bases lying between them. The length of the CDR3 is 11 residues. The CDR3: CASSSKGGQYV. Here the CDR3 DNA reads TGTGCCAGCAGTAGTAAAGGAGGGCAGTACGTC.

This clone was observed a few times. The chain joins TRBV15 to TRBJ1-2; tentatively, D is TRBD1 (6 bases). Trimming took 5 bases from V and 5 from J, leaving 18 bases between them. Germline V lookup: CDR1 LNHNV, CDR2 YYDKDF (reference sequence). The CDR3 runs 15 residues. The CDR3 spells CATSPDRTYAYGYTF. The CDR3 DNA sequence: TGTGCCACCAGCCCCGACAGGACCTACGCATATGGCTACACCTTC.

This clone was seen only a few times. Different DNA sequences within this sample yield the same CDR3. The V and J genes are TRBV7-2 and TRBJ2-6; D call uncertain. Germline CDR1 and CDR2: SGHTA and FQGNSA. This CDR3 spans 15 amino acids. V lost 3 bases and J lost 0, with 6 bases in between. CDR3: CASSFIGSGANVLTF. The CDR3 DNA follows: TGTGCCAGCAGCTTTATAGGCTCTGGGGCCAACGTCCTGACTTTC.

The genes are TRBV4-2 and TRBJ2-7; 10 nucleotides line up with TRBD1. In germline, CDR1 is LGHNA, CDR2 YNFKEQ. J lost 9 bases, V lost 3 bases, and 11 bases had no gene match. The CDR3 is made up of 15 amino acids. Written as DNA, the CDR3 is TGTGCCAGCAGCCAGGACCGGGACAGGGGCATTGGGCAGTACTTC. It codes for CASSQDRDRGIGQYF.

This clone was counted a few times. The CDR3: CASTFLGQGVNTQYF. In DNA, the CDR3 is TGTGCCAGCACCTTCTTGGGACAGGGGGTGAATACGCAGTATTTT. The J gene is TRBJ2-3, the V gene TRBV6-6, with TRBD1 identical over 11 bases. Germline V gene data show CDR1 as MNHNY and CDR2 as SVGAGI (reference sequence). This CDR3 comprises 15 residues. With 7 bases clipped from V and 7 bases from J, the junction kept 10 bases outside the gene matches.

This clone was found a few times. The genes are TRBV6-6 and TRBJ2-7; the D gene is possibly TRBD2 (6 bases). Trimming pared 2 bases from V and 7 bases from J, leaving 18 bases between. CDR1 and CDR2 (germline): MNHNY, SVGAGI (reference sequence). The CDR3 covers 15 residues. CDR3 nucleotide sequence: TGTGCCAGCAGTTACCACCCTTCGGGGGTCGAGGAGCAGTACTTC. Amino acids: CASSYHPSGVEEQYF.

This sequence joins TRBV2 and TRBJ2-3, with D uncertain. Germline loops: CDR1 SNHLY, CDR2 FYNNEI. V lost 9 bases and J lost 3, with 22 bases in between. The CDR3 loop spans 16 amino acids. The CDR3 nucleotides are TGTGCCAGGTCCACCCTCACTTCCCTATTAACAGATACGCAGTATTTT. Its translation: CARSTLTSLLTDTQYF. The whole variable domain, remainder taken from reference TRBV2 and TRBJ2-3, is EPEVTQTPSHQVTQMGQEVILRCVPISNHLYFYWYRQILGQKVEFLVSFYNNEISEKSEIFDDQFSVERPDGSNFTLKIRSTKLEDSAMYFCARSTLTSLLTDTQYFGPGTRLTVL.

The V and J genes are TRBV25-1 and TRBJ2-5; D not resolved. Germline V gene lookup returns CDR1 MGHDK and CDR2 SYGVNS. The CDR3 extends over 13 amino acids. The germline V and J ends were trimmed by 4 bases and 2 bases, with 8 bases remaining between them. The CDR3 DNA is TGTGCCAGCAGTGGTGGGCTACAAGAGACCCAGTACTTC. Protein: CASSGGLQETQYF.

The DNA of the CDR3 is TGCGCCAGCAGCCAAGATCGGGAGTCCTACAATGAGCAGTTCTTC. It translates to CASSQDRESYNEQFF. The chain employs TRBV4-3 and TRBJ2-1, with D perhaps TRBD2 (6 bases). Germline-derived CDR1 and CDR2 are LGHNA and YSLEER. Between the trimmed V and J ends, which lost 0 bases and 1 base, there was a span of 7 bases. The CDR3 spans 15 residues.

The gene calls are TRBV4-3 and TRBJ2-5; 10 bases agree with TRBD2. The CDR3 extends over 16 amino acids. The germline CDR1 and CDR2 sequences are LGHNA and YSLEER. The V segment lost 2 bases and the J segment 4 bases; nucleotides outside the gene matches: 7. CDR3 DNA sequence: TGCGCCAGCAGCCAACCTAGCGGGGGTCGTGGAGAGACCCAGTACTTC. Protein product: CASSQPSGGRGETQYF.